Listed below are T cell receptor beta chains from one sample, sequenced in a study of T-cell memory formation after mild COVID-19. TCRdb re-called the 5' RACE reads with MiXCR, one entry per CDR3 protein. Among around 340,000 distinct CDR3 sequences listed, 10% to 15% were seen once. Sequencing was done on a sample of PBMCs or a T cell subset sorted from them (not recorded which). These TCRs come from a young man who had mild COVID-19 (a few samples of this study predate the infection). Cell type and time point are not known. CDR3s include the opening cysteine and the closing phenylalanine or tryptophan. The size entry is marked missing in some rows and otherwise reads once, few, many or a size class.

clone_size,v_call,cdr3_length,cdr3_aa
.,TRBV6-5,14,CASINPTHGDEQFF
few,TRBV11-2,11,CASSFFQTQYF
few,TRBV14,14,CASSPGWSTDTQYF
.,TRBV3-1,13,CASSHRGSTEAFF
.,TRBV29-1,14,CSVKRLAGDNEQFF
few,TRBV12-3/TRBV12-4,14,CASSPRPTNYGYTF
few,TRBV10-3,14,CAAWGGSRAGELFF
.,TRBV10-3,14,CAISSGTGAGELFF
.,TRBV7-9,14,CASSSGLGLNGYTF
few,TRBV5-1,16,CASSLLGQGTSVEQYF
few,TRBV7-6,15,CASSLVQGAWEKLFF
.,TRBV12-3/TRBV12-4,14,CASSQQRLGDTQYF
many,TRBV12-3/TRBV12-4,16,CASSSLGAGGTDTQYF
.,TRBV12-3/TRBV12-4,14,CASTRSAGFTPLHF
.,TRBV24-1,11,CATKERGEAFF
few,TRBV29-1,14,CSVEPTELQETQYF
few,TRBV3-1,14,CASSRDRANYGYTF
few,TRBV10-3,12,CAISPDLGGYTF
.,TRBV20-1,13,CSALGQIAYEQYF
many,TRBV7-9,15,CASSSGTANTGELFF
few,TRBV5-1,15,CASSFTPDYNSPLHF
few,TRBV7-8,16,CASSLRRGPAGETQYF
.,TRBV10-2,16,CASSETLGRRNTEAFF
.,TRBV2,14,CASTRAPGANVLTF
few,TRBV18,12,CASSRETDTQYF
.,TRBV20-1,13,CSARRTDNQPQHF
.,TRBV2,11,CASSIQWEQYF
few,TRBV29-1,14,CSVVAQETNYGYTF
.,TRBV15,14,CATSRVGGWETQYF
few,TRBV7-2,14,CAGTGMGLYYGYTF
many,TRBV14,16,CASSQVDTLSYNEQFF
few,TRBV7-3,14,CASSLNPQNTEAFF
.,TRBV6-2/TRBV6-3,14,CASSYTNRVQPQHF
.,TRBV7-9,15,CASSPWGEGNQPQHF
.,TRBV29-1,17,CSVEDDEGLATQETQYF
.,TRBV4-2,14,CASSIGRRHYGYTF
many,TRBV7-2,15,CASSFGGKNYNEQFF
few,TRBV2,17,CASRGDRVTRKAYEQYF
many,TRBV18,12,CASSPQGDTQYF
.,TRBV5-1,14,CASRSDGTNTEAFF
.,TRBV5-1,14,CASSLGLVGNEQFF